These T cell receptor beta chains were read from a single sample in a study of T cells after yellow fever vaccination. One entry per CDR3 protein results from TCRdb running MiXCR on the 5' RACE reads. The sample lists 500,000 to 650,000 distinct CDR3 sequences, about 15% seen once, with around a sixth in the top ten. This material consisted of PBMCs, taken roughly 5 days after the first yellow fever vaccination. The receptors shown here come from a man aged 18 to 35 who received the YFV17D yellow fever vaccine. CDR3s include the opening cysteine and the closing phenylalanine or tryptophan. D genes are given only for firm matches. Clone size is not always given. Where it is, it says once, few, many or a class for expanded clones.

D	V	length	J	size	CDR3	DNA
NA	TRBV6-5	13	TRBJ2-5	many	CASSSPGDETQYF	TGTGCCAGCAGTTCGCCAGGGGATGAGACCCAGTACTTC
TRBD1	TRBV3-1	14	TRBJ1-2	NA	CASRDRAGPYGYTF	TGTGCCAGCCGCGACAGGGCAGGTCCCTATGGCTACACCTTC
NA	TRBV10-3	13	TRBJ1-4	few	CAIKGRPGGKLFF	TGTGCCATCAAAGGCAGGCCCGGGGGAAAACTGTTTTTT
NA	TRBV5-1	15	TRBJ2-3	few	CASSYPGTSTDTQYF	TGCGCCAGCAGCTATCCGGGTACTAGCACAGATACGCAGTATTTT
NA	TRBV20-1	12	TRBJ1-2	few	CSALVGNYGYTF	TGCAGTGCTCTCGTGGGAAACTATGGCTACACCTTC
NA	TRBV4-3	16	TRBJ2-3	NA	CASSQLRDFATDTQYF	TGCGCCAGCAGCCAATTAAGGGACTTTGCCACAGATACGCAGTATTTT
TRBD1	TRBV11-2	17	TRBJ2-1	NA	CASSPKQGSSYYNEQFF	TGTGCCAGCAGCCCGAAACAGGGGAGCAGTTACTACAATGAGCAGTTCTTC
NA	TRBV28	15	TRBJ2-3	few	CASSLAQPGIDTQYF	TGTGCCAGCAGTTTAGCACAGCCCGGGATAGATACGCAGTATTTT
NA	TRBV9	14	TRBJ1-6	NA	CASSPRTANSPLHF	TGTGCCAGCAGCCCTCGGACAGCAAATTCACCCCTCCACTTT
TRBD2	TRBV2	14	TRBJ2-3	few	CATRGGRDTDTQYF	TGTGCCACCCGGGGGGGGCGCGACACAGATACGCAGTATTTT
TRBD2	TRBV7-2	16	TRBJ2-1	NA	CASSAWLAGGYNEQFF	TGTGCCAGCAGCGCGTGGTTAGCGGGGGGCTACAATGAGCAGTTCTTC
NA	TRBV4-1	21	TRBJ2-6	NA	CASSQVHLAAGGNSGANVLTF	TGCGCCAGCAGCCAAGTGCATTTAGCGGCAGGAGGCAACTCTGGGGCCAACGTCCTGACTTTC
NA	TRBV5-1	14	TRBJ1-1	many	CASNVLGINTEAFF	TGCGCCAGCAACGTTCTGGGAATCAACACTGAAGCTTTCTTT
NA	TRBV20-1	16	TRBJ1-6	NA	CSARDRESSYNSPLHF	TGCAGTGCTAGAGATCGGGAGAGCTCCTATAATTCACCCCTCCACTTT
NA	TRBV7-3	13	TRBJ2-2	NA	CASSIQGTGELFF	TGTGCCAGCAGCATCCAGGGCACCGGGGAGCTGTTTTTT
NA	TRBV9	14	TRBJ2-1	NA	CASSVDSRYNEQFF	TGTGCCAGCAGCGTAGACTCCCGGTATAATGAGCAGTTCTTC
TRBD1	TRBV5-1	15	TRBJ1-5	NA	CASSMGQGMNQPQHF	TGCGCCAGCAGCATGGGACAGGGCATGAATCAGCCCCAGCATTTT
TRBD2	TRBV28	17	TRBJ2-1	few	CASSLWKASGGSHEQFF	TGTGCCAGCAGTTTATGGAAGGCTAGCGGGGGTTCCCATGAGCAGTTCTTC
NA	TRBV7-2	11	TRBJ2-7	NA	CASSLKYEQYF	TGTGCCAGCAGCTTAAAATACGAGCAGTACTTC
TRBD1	TRBV28	14	TRBJ1-4	few	CASSSPGGGEKLFF	TGTGCCAGCAGTTCGCCAGGGGGCGGTGAAAAACTGTTTTTT
NA	TRBV4-1	14	TRBJ2-2	NA	CASSQSATPGELFF	TGCGCCAGCAGCCAGTCCGCAACGCCCGGGGAGCTGTTTTTT
TRBD2	TRBV7-2	17	TRBJ2-7	NA	CASSHRLAGEPAYEQYF	TGTGCCAGCAGCCACCGTCTGGCGGGGGAGCCCGCCTACGAGCAGTACTTC
TRBD2	TRBV7-9	15	TRBJ2-3	few	CASSATSGTTDTQYF	TGTGCCAGCAGCGCGACTAGCGGCACCACAGATACGCAGTATTTT
TRBD1	TRBV11-2	13	TRBJ2-5	many	CASTIRQGETQYF	TGTGCCAGCACCATTAGACAGGGAGAGACCCAGTACTTC
NA	TRBV4-2	17	TRBJ2-5	NA	CASSQSGTATLGETQYF	TGTGCCAGCAGCCAATCCGGGACGGCAACCTTGGGAGAGACCCAGTACTTC
TRBD2	TRBV28	15	TRBJ2-2	few	CASSGGLAPTGELFF	TGTGCCAGCAGCGGGGGACTAGCCCCCACCGGGGAGCTGTTTTTT
NA	TRBV2	14	TRBJ1-2	NA	CASSEHLTGNGYTF	TGTGCCAGCAGTGAACACTTGACAGGAAATGGCTACACCTTC
TRBD1	TRBV5-5	15	TRBJ2-3	NA	CASSPGQGRSDTQYF	TGTGCCAGCAGCCCAGGACAGGGAAGGTCAGATACGCAGTATTTT
NA	TRBV6-5	15	TRBJ2-3	NA	CASSSPRETTDTQYF	TGTGCCAGCAGTTCCCCTAGGGAAACCACAGATACGCAGTATTTT
TRBD2	TRBV4-3	15	TRBJ2-3	once	CTSSQAGRPTDTQYF	TGCACCAGCAGCCAAGCGGGGCGGCCCACAGATACGCAGTATTTT
TRBD1	TRBV6-1	14	TRBJ1-5	few	CAIQGARDNQPQHF	TGTGCCATCCAGGGGGCGCGAGACAATCAGCCCCAGCATTTT
NA	TRBV5-1	16	TRBJ2-2	NA	CASSDGIIGNTGELFF	TGCGCCAGCAGCGATGGAATAATTGGAAACACCGGGGAGCTGTTTTTT
NA	TRBV9	13	TRBJ1-1	many	CASSKGGGPEAFF	TGTGCCAGCAGCAAAGGGGGGGGCCCTGAAGCTTTCTTT
TRBD2	TRBV7-6	17	TRBJ2-5	few	CASSPGLAGDSEETQYF	TGTGCCAGCAGTCCGGGACTAGCGGGAGATTCAGAAGAGACCCAGTACTTC
NA	TRBV19	14	TRBJ2-5	NA	CASSINGGPETQYF	TGTGCCAGTAGTATCAACGGGGGGCCAGAGACCCAGTACTTC
NA	TRBV6-1	16	TRBJ1-5	many	CASSPRTNLGNQPQHF	TGTGCCAGCAGTCCGCGGACGAACCTGGGCAATCAGCCCCAGCATTTT
TRBD1	TRBV5-4	15	TRBJ2-1	few	CASRGGTGGYNEQFF	TGTGCCAGCAGGGGGGGGACAGGGGGCTACAATGAGCAGTTCTTC
NA	TRBV5-6	15	TRBJ2-5	once	CASSLAQGPQETQYF	TGTGCCAGCAGCTTGGCTCAGGGGCCCCAAGAGACCCAGTACTTC
NA	TRBV6-5	16	TRBJ2-5	few	CASSFPARAKQETQYF	TGTGCCAGCAGTTTTCCGGCCAGGGCTAAACAAGAGACCCAGTACTTC
NA	TRBV10-3	13	TRBJ2-1	few	CAISERESNEQFF	TGTGCCATCAGTGAGCGGGAGAGCAATGAGCAGTTCTTC
NA	TRBV29-1	13	TRBJ1-5	few	CSVEEGSAGAQHF	TGCAGCGTTGAAGAAGGCTCTGCGGGAGCCCAGCATTTT
NA	TRBV5-1	16	TRBJ1-1	few	CASSLSLEGPNTEAFF	TGCGCCAGCAGCTTGTCTTTGGAGGGGCCGAACACTGAAGCTTTCTTT
NA	TRBV6-1	18	TRBJ2-1	few	CASSEPPGVVLLYNEQFF	TGTGCCAGCAGTGAACCTCCTGGGGTGGTCCTACTTTACAATGAGCAGTTCTTC
NA	TRBV15	15	TRBJ2-1	few	CATSTRGAGDNEQFF	TGTGCCACCAGCACTCGGGGGGCGGGGGACAATGAGCAGTTCTTC
NA	TRBV27	16	TRBJ2-3	NA	CASSFYTGASTDTQYF	TGTGCCAGCAGTTTTTATACGGGGGCTAGCACAGATACGCAGTATTTT
NA	TRBV6-6	12	TRBJ2-2	NA	CASGQTPGELFF	TGTGCCAGCGGACAGACCCCCGGGGAGCTGTTTTTT
NA	TRBV4-2	15	TRBJ1-1	few	CASSQGVAGDTEAFF	TGTGCCAGCAGCCAAGGAGTCGCGGGCGACACTGAAGCTTTCTTT
NA	TRBV20-1	14	TRBJ2-7	NA	CCARGDAGSYEQYF	TGCTGTGCTAGGGGAGATGCGGGCTCCTACGAGCAGTACTTC